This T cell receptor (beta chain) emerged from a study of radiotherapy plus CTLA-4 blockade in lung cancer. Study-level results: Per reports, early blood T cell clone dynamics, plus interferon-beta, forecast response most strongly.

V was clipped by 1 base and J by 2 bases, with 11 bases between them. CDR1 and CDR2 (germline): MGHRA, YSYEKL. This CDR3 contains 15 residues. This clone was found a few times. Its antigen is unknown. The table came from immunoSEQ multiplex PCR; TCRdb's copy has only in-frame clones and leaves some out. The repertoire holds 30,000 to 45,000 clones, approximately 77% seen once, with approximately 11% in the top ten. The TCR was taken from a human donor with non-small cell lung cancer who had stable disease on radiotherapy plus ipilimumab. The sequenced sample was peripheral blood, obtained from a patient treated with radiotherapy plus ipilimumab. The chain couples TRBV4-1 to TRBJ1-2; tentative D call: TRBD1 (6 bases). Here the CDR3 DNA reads TGCGCCAGCAGCCAAGGGGGGGGACAAAACTATGGCTACACCTTC. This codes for CASSQGGGQNYGYTF.